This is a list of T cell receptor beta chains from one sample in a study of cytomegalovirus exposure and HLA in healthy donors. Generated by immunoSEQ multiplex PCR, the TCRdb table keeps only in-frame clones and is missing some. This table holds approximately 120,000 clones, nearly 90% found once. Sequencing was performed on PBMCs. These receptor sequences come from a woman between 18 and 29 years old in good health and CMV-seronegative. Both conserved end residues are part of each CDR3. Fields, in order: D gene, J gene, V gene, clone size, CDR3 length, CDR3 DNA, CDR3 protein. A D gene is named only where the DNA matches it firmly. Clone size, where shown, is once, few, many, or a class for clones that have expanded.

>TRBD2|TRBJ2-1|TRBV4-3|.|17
TGCGCCAGCAGCCAAGATGGGGGAACTAGCGGGAGTTTATATGAAGTCTTC
CASSQDGGTSGSLYEVF
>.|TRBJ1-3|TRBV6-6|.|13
TGTGCCAGCAGCTCCGGCTCTGGAAACACCATATATTTT
CASSSGSGNTIYF
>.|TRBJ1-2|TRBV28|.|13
TGTGCCAGCAGTTCCAACTCCCCCTATGGCTACACCTTC
CASSSNSPYGYTF
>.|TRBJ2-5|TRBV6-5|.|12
TGTGCCAGCAATAGGGGGCAAGAGACCCAGTACTTC
CASNRGQETQYF
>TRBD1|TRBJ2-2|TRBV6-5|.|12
TGTGCCAGCAGGAGGGGGCCCGGGGAGCTGTTTTTT
CASRRGPGELFF
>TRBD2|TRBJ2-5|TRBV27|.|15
TGTGCCAGCACGAGTTCGAGGGACTACCGAGGGACCCAGTACTTC
CASTSSRDYRGTQYF
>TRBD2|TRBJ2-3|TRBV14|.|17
TGTGCCAGCAGCCAAGAGACCAACTTAGCGGGAGCAGATACGCAGTATTTT
CASSQETNLAGADTQYF
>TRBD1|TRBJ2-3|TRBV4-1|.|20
TGCGCCAGCAGCCAAGATGGGATGACCCCCGGGACAGGGGGCATAGATACGCAGTATTTT
CASSQDGMTPGTGGIDTQYF
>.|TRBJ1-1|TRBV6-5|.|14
TGTGCCAGCAGAATTACAGGGATTGATCCTGAAGCTTTCTTT
CASRITGIDPEAFF
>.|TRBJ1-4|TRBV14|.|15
TGTGCCAGCAGCCAAGAACCCGGGAGTGGTGAAAAACTGTTTTTT
CASSQEPGSGEKLFF
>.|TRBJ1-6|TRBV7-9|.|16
TGTGCCAGCCTACCAGGAATTTCGTCCTATAATTCACCCCTCCACTTT
CASLPGISSYNSPLHF
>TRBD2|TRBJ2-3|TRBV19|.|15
TGTGCCAGTACCGGGCTAGCGGGGAGATCAGATACGCAGTATTTT
CASTGLAGRSDTQYF
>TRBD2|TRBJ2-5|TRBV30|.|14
TGTGCCTGGAGTTTCACTAGCGGGCAAGAGACCCAGTACTTC
CAWSFTSGQETQYF
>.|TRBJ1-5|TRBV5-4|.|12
TGTGCCAGCAGCTCCGGCAATCAGCCCCAGCATTTT
CASSSGNQPQHF
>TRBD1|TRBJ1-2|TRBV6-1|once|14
TGTGCCAGCAGTCCGGGACAGGGTCACTATGGCTACACCTTC
CASSPGQGHYGYTF
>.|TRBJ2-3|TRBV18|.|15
TGTGCCAGCTCACCGTCAGCGGACCTCACAGATACGCAGTATTTT
CASSPSADLTDTQYF
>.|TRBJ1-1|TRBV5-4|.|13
TGTGCCAGCAGCCGGAAGACAAACACTGAAGCTTTCTTT
CASSRKTNTEAFF
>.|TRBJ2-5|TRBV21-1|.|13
TGTGCCAGCGCCAATAGCGGAGGAGAGACCCAGTACTTC
CASANSGGETQYF
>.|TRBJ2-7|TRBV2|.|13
TGTGCCAGCAGTGGGGTGGAGAACTACGAGCAGTACTTC
CASSGVENYEQYF
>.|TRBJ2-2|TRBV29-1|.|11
TGCAGCGTCGGGGGAACCGGGGAGCTGTTTTTT
CSVGGTGELFF
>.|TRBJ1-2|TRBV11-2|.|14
TGTGCCAGCAGCCCAAGGGAGGGGGTCGCTGGCTACACCTTC
CASSPREGVAGYTF
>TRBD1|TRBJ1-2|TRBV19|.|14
TGTGCCAGTAGTGCGACAGGGACAGGGGGCGCCTACACCTTC
CASSATGTGGAYTF
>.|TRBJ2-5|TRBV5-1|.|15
TGCGCCAGCAGCTTGGGGGCGGGATTACAAGAGACCCAGTACTTC
CASSLGAGLQETQYF
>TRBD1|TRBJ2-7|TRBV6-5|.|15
TGTGCCAGCAGTTACTCCGGGACAGGGCAGGGCGAGCAGTACTTC
CASSYSGTGQGEQYF
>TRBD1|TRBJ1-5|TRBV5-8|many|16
TGTGCCAGCAGAATATTCCGGGACAGGGGCAATCAGCCCCAGCATTTT
CASRIFRDRGNQPQHF
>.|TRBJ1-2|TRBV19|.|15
TGTGCCAGTAACACCCACCAGGGGCCTAACTATGGCTACACCTTC
CASNTHQGPNYGYTF
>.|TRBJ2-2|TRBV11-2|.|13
TGTGCCAGCAGCTACGTCGGGGCCGGGGAGCTGTTTTTT
CASSYVGAGELFF
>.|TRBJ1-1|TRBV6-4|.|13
TGTGCCAGCAGTGTACAGATGAACACTGAAGCTTTCTTT
CASSVQMNTEAFF
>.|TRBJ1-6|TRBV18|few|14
TGTGCCAGCTCCCGATCGCAGGAAAATTCACCCCTCCACTTT
CASSRSQENSPLHF
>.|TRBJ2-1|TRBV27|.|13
TGTGCCAGCAGTTTATCAGCTAACAATGAGCAGTTCTTC
CASSLSANNEQFF
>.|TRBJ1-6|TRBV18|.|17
TGTGCCAGCTCCCTCAATGGCGGTAGCTCCTATAATTCACCCCTCCACTTT
CASSLNGGSSYNSPLHF
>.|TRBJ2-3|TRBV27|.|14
TGTGCCAGCGCTCGGCGGAGCTTCACAGATACGCAGTATTTT
CASARRSFTDTQYF